A single sample is the source of the 18 T cell receptor beta chains below, sequenced in a study of cytomegalovirus exposure and HLA in healthy donors. This PCR relied on a set of 60 Vbeta primers and 13 Jbeta primers. Profiled with immunoSEQ multiplex PCR; TCRdb holds only in-frame clones, not every one. The data contain around 170,000 clones, around 73% of them singletons. Sequenced: PBMCs. The receptors derive from a male donor in good health and CMV-seronegative.

This clone has only a few counts. The chain joins TRBV4-3 to TRBJ2-7; D not resolved. The CDR3 is 13 amino acids. The V gene's germline CDR1 is LGHNA and CDR2 YSLEER. Between the trimmed V and J ends, which lost 3 bases and 6 bases, there was a span of 12 bases. DNA of the CDR3: TGCGCCAGCAGCCAGGTTTTTGCAGGCGAGCAGTACTTC. Amino acid sequence: CASSQVFAGEQYF.

The V call is TRBV7-2, the J call TRBJ1-5; the D is unclear. CDR3 length equals 13 residues. Trimming took off 1 base at V and 4 bases at J, with 5 bases between the two ends. The germline V gene has CDR1 SGHTA and CDR2 FQGNSA. This chain's CDR3 is CASSLERNQPQHF. The CDR3 DNA sequence: TGTGCCAGCAGCTTAGAACGGAATCAGCCCCAGCATTTT.

The chain joins TRBV7-3 to TRBJ2-3, with TRBD2 matching over 11 bases. The CDR3 extends over 17 amino acids. Germline V CDR1 and CDR2: SGHTA, FQGTGA. J was trimmed by 2 bases and V by 2 bases; bases with no gene match: 6. CDR3 bases: TGTGCCAGCAGCTTATCCCTAGCGGGGGGCCCCACAGATACGCAGTATTTT. Translating it yields CASSLSLAGGPTDTQYF. The full variable domain, its missing parts supplied by reference TRBV7-3 and TRBJ2-3, is GAGVSQTPSNKVTEKGKYVELRCDPISGHTALYWYRQSLGQGPEFLIYFQGTGAADDSGLPNDRFFAVRPEGSVSTLKIQRTERGDSAVYLCASSLSLAGGPTDTQYFGPGTRLTVL.

The chain is built from TRBV19 and TRBJ2-1, with D tentatively TRBD1 (7 bases). V was shortened by 4 bases and J by 5 bases, with 18 bases between the two germline ends. CDR3 length: 16 amino acids. CDR1 and CDR2 (germline): LNHDA, SQIVND (reference sequence). CDR3 in DNA: TGTGCCAGTAGTACCAAGGGGGCTAGCGTCAACAATGAGCAGTTCTTC. Translated, it gives CASSTKGASVNNEQFF.

This clone occurred a few times. The chain employs TRBV7-9 and TRBJ2-5; D might be TRBD1 (6 bases). The CDR3 is 14 amino acids. Germline V CDR1 and CDR2: SEHNR, FQNEAQ (reference sequence). The ends were cut back, 0 bases at V and 3 bases at J, with 8 bases in the middle. The CDR3 spells CASSLAAGEETQYF. The CDR3 DNA reads as TGTGCCAGCAGCTTAGCGGCAGGGGAAGAGACCCAGTACTTC.

The V and J genes are TRBV19 and TRBJ2-7; 9 bases align to TRBD1. The CDR3 covers 13 residues. Germline values: CDR1 LNHDA, CDR2 SQIVND (reference sequence). V trimming: 6 bases; J trimming: 5 bases; junction bases outside the gene matches: 5. The CDR3 region is CASRGDRVDEQYF. The CDR3 nucleotides are TGTGCCAGTAGGGGGGACAGGGTCGACGAGCAGTACTTC.

The chain uses TRBV4-3 and TRBJ2-2; 8 bases match TRBD2. The junction had 7 bases not matched to a gene; V was cut back by 2 bases and J by 5 bases. The CDR3 is 16 residues long. Germline V gives CDR1 LGHNA, CDR2 YSLEER. Here the CDR3 DNA reads TGCGCCAGCAGCCAAAACAGCGGGGGCCTGACCGGGGAGCTGTTTTTT. This gives the protein CASSQNSGGLTGELFF.

CDR3 in amino acids: CASSFTVREKLFF. The CDR3, as DNA: TGTGCCAGCAGCTTTACAGTGAGAGAAAAACTGTTTTTT. The chain couples TRBV7-2 to TRBJ1-4, with D hard to call. V lost 3 bases and J 8 bases, leaving 10 bases between the germline ends. This CDR3 contains 13 residues. The germline V gene has CDR1 SGHTA and CDR2 FQGNSA. Together with reference TRBV7-2 and TRBJ1-4, the CDR3 gives the full variable domain: GAGVSQSPSNKVTEKGKDVELRCDPISGHTALYWYRQSLGQGLEFLIYFQGNSAPDKSGLPSDRFSAERTGGSVSTLTIQRTQQEDSAVYLCASSFTVREKLFFGSGTQLSVL.

The V call is TRBV7-8, the J call TRBJ1-5; 7 bases line up with TRBD1. Germline loops: CDR1 SGHVS, CDR2 FQNEAQ. The CDR3 sequence is 16 residues long. The junction had 9 bases not matched to a gene; V was cut back by 2 bases and J by 5 bases. As DNA, the CDR3 is TGTGCCAGCAGCTTACCGCCGGGACAGAATTATCAGCCCCAGCATTTT. It yields the protein CASSLPPGQNYQPQHF. Combining the CDR3 with reference TRBV7-8 and TRBJ1-5 gives the whole variable domain GAGVSQSPRYKVAKRGQDVALRCDPISGHVSLFWYQQALGQGPEFLTYFQNEAQLDKSGLPSDRFFAERPEGSVSTLKIQRTQQEDSAVYLCASSLPPGQNYQPQHFGDGTRLSIL.

The chain recombines TRBV4-1 with TRBJ1-5; D not certain. The CDR3 has 15 amino acids. Germline CDR1 and CDR2: MGHRA and YSYEKL. V lost 0 bases, J lost 6 bases, and 12 bases lay in between. The CDR3 loop reads CASSQDPSGLQPQHF. The CDR3 DNA reads TGCGCCAGCAGCCAAGATCCTTCTGGGCTTCAGCCCCAGCATTTT.

This rearrangement joins TRBV5-4 to TRBJ1-1, with D unresolved. This CDR3 region has 11 residues. The V end was cut by 6 bases, the J end by 5 bases, with 8 bases between. Germline-derived CDR1 and CDR2 are SGHNT and YYREEE (reference sequence). In nucleotides, the CDR3 is TGTGCCAGCACCTTTGAGACTGAAGCTTTCTTT. The encoded protein is CASTFETEAFF.

This chain links TRBV5-6 with TRBJ2-7; possibly TRBD1 for D (5 bases). V gave up 0 bases and J gave up 5 bases, with 9 bases separating them. Per the germline V gene, CDR1 is SGHDT and CDR2 is YYEEEE. The CDR3 is 13 residues long. The CDR3 protein is CASSLAGRDEQYF. Here the CDR3 DNA reads TGTGCCAGCAGCTTGGCGGGCAGGGACGAGCAGTACTTC.

The genes are TRBV30 and TRBJ1-1, with D possibly matching TRBD1 (6 bases). The CDR3 has 15 residues. V lost 0 bases, J lost 1 base, and 12 bases lay in between. Per the germline V gene, CDR1 is GTSNPN and CDR2 is SVGIG (reference sequence). The CDR3 nucleotides are TGTGCCTGGAGTGTACTGGGGGCCTCGAACACTGAAGCTTTCTTT. Translated, it gives CAWSVLGASNTEAFF.

V and J are TRBV9 and TRBJ1-3, with D unclear. CDR1 and CDR2 from the germline V gene are SGDLS and YYNGEE. The length of the CDR3 is 16 residues. Trimming took 0 bases from V and 0 from J, leaving 10 bases between them. CDR3 coding DNA: TGTGCCAGCAGCGTAGGAGGGAGAGGCTCTGGAAACACCATATATTTT. It is translated as CASSVGGRGSGNTIYF.

The chain joins TRBV5-1 to TRBJ2-7; maybe TRBD2 (6 bases). This CDR3 spans 14 amino acids. Germline V gene data show CDR1 as SGHRS and CDR2 as YFSETQ. Trimming pared 5 bases from V and 3 bases from J, leaving 15 bases between. CDR3 sequence (DNA): TGCGCCAGCAGTGGCCGGGACTTTAACTACGAGCAGTACTTC. Its protein is CASSGRDFNYEQYF.

J is TRBJ2-7 and V is TRBV30, with 7 bases lining up with TRBD2. Per germline, CDR1 GTSNPN and CDR2 SVGIG (reference sequence). CDR3 length: 15 residues. V was clipped by 2 bases and J by 5 bases; unmatched bases: 12. The CDR3 DNA is TGTGCCTGGAGTTTAACACGGGGGGTTAGGAACGAGCAGTACTTC. Its translation: CAWSLTRGVRNEQYF.

This sequence joins TRBV18 and TRBJ2-1; 8 bases agree with TRBD1. The CDR3 runs 16 residues. Germline V gene sequence: CDR1 KGHSH, CDR2 LQKENI. J gave up 8 bases and V 5 bases, and 14 bases lay outside the gene matches. The chain's CDR3 is CASSVQGAHGSDEQFF. CDR3 DNA sequence: TGTGCCAGCTCAGTGCAGGGGGCGCATGGTAGCGATGAGCAGTTCTTC. The full variable domain, in which reference TRBV18 and TRBJ2-1 provide the parts outside the CDR3, is NAGVMQNPRHLVRRRGQEARLRCSPMKGHSHVYWYRQLPEEGLKFMVYLQKENIIDESGMPKERFSAEFPKEGPSILRIQQVVRGDSAAYFCASSVQGAHGSDEQFFGPGTRLTVL.

V and J are TRBV7-2 and TRBJ2-3; D is possibly TRBD2 (5 bases). The V gene's germline CDR1 is SGHTA and CDR2 FQGNSA. Trimming left V 5 bases short and J 6 bases short, with 12 bases between. The CDR3 contains 13 residues. The CDR3 spells CASSPNRGDTQYF. CDR3 DNA: TGTGCCAGCAGCCCGAACAGAGGGGATACGCAGTATTTT.